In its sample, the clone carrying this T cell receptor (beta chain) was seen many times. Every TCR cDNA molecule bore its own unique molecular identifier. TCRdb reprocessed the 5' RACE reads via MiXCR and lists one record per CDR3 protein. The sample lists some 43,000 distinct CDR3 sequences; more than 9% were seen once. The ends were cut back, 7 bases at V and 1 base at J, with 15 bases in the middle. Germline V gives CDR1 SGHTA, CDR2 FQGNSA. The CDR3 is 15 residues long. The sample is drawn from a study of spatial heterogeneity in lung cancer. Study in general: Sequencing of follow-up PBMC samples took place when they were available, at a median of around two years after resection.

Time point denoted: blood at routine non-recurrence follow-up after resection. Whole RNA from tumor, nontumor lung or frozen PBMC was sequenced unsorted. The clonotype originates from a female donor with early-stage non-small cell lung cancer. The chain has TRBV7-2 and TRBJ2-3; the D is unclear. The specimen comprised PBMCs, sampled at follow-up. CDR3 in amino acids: CASILFQEGTDTQYF. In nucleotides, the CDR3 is TGTGCCAGCATCCTCTTCCAGGAAGGCACAGATACGCAGTATTTT. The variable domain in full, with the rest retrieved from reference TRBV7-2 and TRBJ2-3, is GAGVSQSPSNKVTEKGKDVELRCDPISGHTALYWYRQSLGQGLEFLIYFQGNSAPDKSGLPSDRFSAERTGGSVSTLTIQRTQQEDSAVYLCASILFQEGTDTQYFGPGTRLTVL.